This entry concerns a single T cell receptor beta chain. The germline V gene has CDR1 LNHDA and CDR2 SQIVND (reference sequence). The CDR3 sequence is 12 residues long. The trim removed 6 bases at V and 2 bases at J, leaving 0 bases unmatched. The sample is drawn from a study of blood T cell repertoires in COVID-19. Overall study context: Sites across the United States, Italy and Spain contributed samples from acute and convalescent COVID-19.

Generated by immunoSEQ multiplex PCR, the TCRdb table keeps only in-frame clones and is missing some. The table has more than 300,000 clones, around 90% seen once. The V and J genes are TRBV19 and TRBJ1-2; 7 nucleotides agree with TRBD1. This receptor was obtained from a woman between 18 and 29 years old who had recovered from COVID-19. Sample: peripheral blood. In DNA, the CDR3 is TGTGCCAGTAGAGGGGGCAACTATGGCTACACCTTC. It is translated as CASRGGNYGYTF.